One and the same sample provided the 8 T cell receptor beta chains below, sequenced in a study of T cell responses to AZD1222 COVID-19 vaccine. Profiled with immunoSEQ multiplex PCR; TCRdb holds only in-frame clones, not every one. The table records roughly 130,000 clones, 86% of them present only once. The sequencing used peripheral blood, collected on day 0 of AZD1222 vaccination. The receptors were sampled from an adult in good health.

This chain uses TRBV4-3 with TRBJ2-1; possible D gene TRBD2, 5 bases. The CDR3 is 14 residues long. Per germline, CDR1 LGHNA and CDR2 YSLEER. The germline V and J ends were trimmed by 1 base and 6 bases, with 10 bases remaining between them. CDR3 DNA: TGCGCCAGCAGCCAAGTGTTTAGCGCCAATGAGCAGTTCTTC. This sequence encodes CASSQVFSANEQFF.

The J gene is TRBJ2-3, the V gene TRBV13; TRBD2 is a possible D gene (6 bases). CDR3 size: 16 residues. V dropped 4 bases and J dropped 1 base, with 15 bases sitting between them. Germline assignment: CDR1 PRHDT and CDR2 FYEKMQ (reference sequence). This chain's CDR3 is CASSSREDIRTDTQYF. In nucleotides, the CDR3 is TGTGCCAGCAGCTCTAGGGAGGACATACGCACAGATACGCAGTATTTT.

This clone was seen a single time. The chain recombines TRBV11-1 with TRBJ2-2; D not resolved. Per germline, CDR1 SGHAT and CDR2 FQDESV (reference sequence). Trimming left V 8 bases short and J 0 bases short, with 7 bases between. This CDR3 is 13 amino acids long. The CDR3 spells CASSRTNTGELFF. The CDR3 DNA sequence: TGTGCCAGCTCTAGGACGAACACCGGGGAGCTGTTTTTT.

The chain uses TRBV7-2 and TRBJ2-7, with a tentative D call TRBD2 (7 bases). Germline V gives CDR1 SGHTA, CDR2 FQGNSA. The V end lost 5 bases, the J end lost 6 bases, and 20 bases lay between the germline ends. There are 15 residues in the CDR3. The CDR3 DNA is TGTGCCAGCAGCCCAGCCCTCGGCGGGGGCGTCGAGCAGTACTTC. This encodes CASSPALGGGVEQYF. The complete variable domain, with remaining parts taken from reference TRBV7-2 and TRBJ2-7, reads GAGVSQSPSNKVTEKGKDVELRCDPISGHTALYWYRQSLGQGLEFLIYFQGNSAPDKSGLPSDRFSAERTGGSVSTLTIQRTQQEDSAVYLCASSPALGGGVEQYFGPGTRLTVT.

On this clone: Additional DNA sequences in this sample encode the identical CDR3. This chain connects TRBV3-1 (or the pseudogene TRBV3-2) to TRBJ2-2, with D unresolved. This CDR3 is 11 amino acids long. V lost 6 bases, J lost 4 bases, and 3 bases lay in between. Germline CDR1 is LGHDT and CDR2 is YNNKEL (reference sequence). This chain's CDR3 is CASSLTGELFF. The CDR3, as DNA: TGTGCCAGCAGTCTCACCGGGGAGCTGTTTTTT.

The V gene is TRBV28, the J gene TRBJ2-3, with a tentative D call TRBD1 (6 bases). The germline CDR1 and CDR2 sequences are MDHEN and SYDVKM. V lost 3 bases to trimming and J lost 0 bases, with 19 bases between them. This CDR3 spans 18 amino acids. The CDR3 coding sequence is TGTGCCAGCAGTTTCCGGTTGTTTCGGGACAACAGCACAGATACGCAGTATTTT. Protein: CASSFRLFRDNSTDTQYF. Variable domain in full (rest from reference TRBV28 and TRBJ2-3): DVKVTQSSRYLVKRTGEKVFLECVQDMDHENMFWYRQDPGLGLRLIYFSYDVKMKEKGDIPEGYSVSREKKERFSLILESASTNQTSMYLCASSFRLFRDNSTDTQYFGPGTRLTVL.

CDR3 sequence (DNA): TGTGCCAGCAGCTTGACTCTAACCCAGGCCGGGGCCAACGTCCTGACTTTC. It is translated as CASSLTLTQAGANVLTF. The chain carries TRBV5-4 and TRBJ2-6; D not certain. Trimming removed 1 base at V and 4 bases at J, with 15 bases between. The CDR3 sequence is 17 residues long. Germline CDR1 and CDR2: SGHNT and YYREEE (reference sequence).

In its sample, this clone was seen once. The chain couples TRBV7-2 to TRBJ1-2, with D maybe TRBD1 (6 bases). V was pared by 0 bases and J by 7 bases, with 12 bases between. This CDR3 is 14 amino acids long. The germline CDR1 and CDR2 sequences are SGHTA and FQGNSA. This CDR3 reads CASSLADSGFGYTF. CDR3 nucleotide sequence: TGTGCCAGCAGCTTAGCGGACAGCGGGTTTGGCTACACCTTC.